Shown below are 22 T cell receptor beta chains from a single sample sequenced in a study of T cell changes during pregnancy in multiple sclerosis. Repertoires were generated with immunoSEQ multiplex PCR, while TCRdb's copy carries only in-frame clones and drops some. The sample includes 70,000 to 100,000 clones, almost 95% seen only once; the top ten take about 2.4%. Specimen: peripheral blood, collected in the third trimester of pregnancy. These receptors all come from a female donor with multiple sclerosis, enrolled in a pregnancy study.

Concerning this clone: In the same sample, other DNA sequences code for this CDR3. CDR3 amino acids: CASSIAGSSYNEQFF. The CDR3 DNA is TGTGCCAGTAGTATAGCGGGTAGCTCCTACAATGAGCAGTTCTTC. The V gene is TRBV19, the J gene TRBJ2-1; no clear D gene. The CDR3 is 15 amino acids. Looked up from germline, CDR1 is LNHDA and CDR2 is SQIVND (reference sequence). V was clipped by 1 base and J by 0 bases, with 7 bases between them. The full variable domain, its missing parts supplied by reference TRBV19 and TRBJ2-1, is DGGITQSPKYLFRKEGQNVTLSCEQNLNHDAMYWYRQDPGQGLRLIYYSQIVNDFQKGDIAEGYSVSREKKESFPLTVTSAQKNPTAFYLCASSIAGSSYNEQFFGPGTRLTVL.

This rearrangement joins TRBV18 to TRBJ2-3; 13 nucleotides align to TRBD2. The CDR3 contains 16 residues. Trimming cost V 3 bases and J 3 bases; bases outside gene matches: 3. Germline CDR1 KGHSH, CDR2 LQKENI. This CDR3 is CASSPRTSGSTDTQYF. CDR3 nucleotides: TGTGCCAGCTCACCTCGGACTAGCGGGAGTACAGATACGCAGTATTTT.

CDR3: CASSAGTSGPEQYF. CDR3 nucleotides: TGTGCCAGCAGTGCAGGGACTAGCGGGCCCGAGCAGTACTTC. This chain links TRBV6-6 with TRBJ2-7; 12 bases are shared with TRBD2. CDR1 and CDR2 from the germline V gene are MNHNY and SVGAGI (reference sequence). Germline trimming cut 5 bases from V and 6 bases from J; bases unmatched to any gene: 5. CDR3 length: 14 amino acids.

The genes are TRBV21-1 and TRBJ2-2; whether TRBD2, the table's D call, matches the DNA was not checked. TRBV21-1 is a recognized pseudogene. This CDR3 is 17 amino acids long. Here the CDR3 reads CASSPPERGSNTGELFF. The CDR3 DNA reads as TGTGCCAGCAGCCCCCCCGAGCGGGGGTCGAACACCGGGGAGCTGTTTTTT.

The chain is built from TRBV2 and TRBJ2-7; 8 nucleotides agree with TRBD2. The CDR3 has 13 amino acids. The germline gives CDR1 SNHLY, CDR2 FYNNEI. J lost 2 bases, V lost 7 bases, and 4 bases had no gene match. This chain's CDR3 is CASNSGTTYEQYF. The CDR3 nucleotides are TGTGCCAGCAATAGCGGGACGACCTACGAGCAGTACTTC.

This clone is medium-sized within its sample. J is TRBJ1-1 and V is TRBV2; TRBD1 matches 11 bases. This CDR3 is built from 14 residues. CDR1 is SNHLY and CDR2 is FYNNEI in the germline V gene. J was trimmed by 3 bases and V by 5 bases; bases with no gene match: 2. The DNA for the CDR3 is TGTGCCAGCAGTAAGGGACAGGGGGACACTGAAGCTTTCTTT. This gives the protein CASSKGQGDTEAFF.

The chain recombines TRBV10-1 with TRBJ2-3; 8 positions agree with TRBD1. V trimming: 6 bases; J trimming: 1 base; junction bases outside the gene matches: 9. The CDR3 runs 16 residues. Germline V gives CDR1 WNHNN, CDR2 SYGVQD (reference sequence). The CDR3 sequence: CASRGDRSHRTDTQYF. For the CDR3, the DNA is TGCGCCAGCAGGGGGGACAGGTCCCACCGCACAGATACGCAGTATTTT.

The chain carries TRBV5-4 and TRBJ2-2; D gene ambiguous. Deletions cut 0 bases from V and 7 bases from J, with 10 bases between. Germline values: CDR1 SGHNT, CDR2 YYREEE (reference sequence). This CDR3 region has 14 residues. The CDR3 DNA follows: TGTGCCAGCAGCTTGGGAGTAGTCGACGGGGAGCTGTTTTTT. This encodes CASSLGVVDGELFF.

The chain recombines TRBV9 with TRBJ2-1; unclear D gene. Trimming pared 0 bases from V and 6 bases from J, leaving 19 bases between. CDR3 length: 17 amino acids. Germline CDR1 SGDLS, CDR2 YYNGEE. The CDR3 bases are TGTGCCAGCAGCGTAGATCCTGCTAGGTCTCTCTTCAATGAGCAGTTCTTC. Protein product: CASSVDPARSLFNEQFF.

The chain has TRBV30 and TRBJ2-3, with D possibly TRBD2 on 6 matching bases. This CDR3 contains 15 residues. V gave up 1 base and J gave up 2 bases, with 13 bases separating them. Germline CDR1 is GTSNPN and CDR2 is SVGIG (reference sequence). The chain's CDR3 is CAWSAGVGYTDTQYF. CDR3 DNA sequence: TGTGCCTGGAGTGCGGGAGTGGGTTACACAGATACGCAGTATTTT.

The chain is built from TRBV4-2 and TRBJ2-1; TRBD2 agrees at 9 bases. There are 18 residues in the CDR3. Germline V gene data show CDR1 as LGHNA and CDR2 as YNFKEQ. The V gene end was trimmed by 3 bases and the J gene end by 7 bases; junction bases not matched to a gene: 16. CDR3 amino acids: CASSHHPAREGPGNEQFF. DNA for the CDR3: TGTGCCAGCAGCCACCACCCCGCGCGGGAGGGCCCCGGTAATGAGCAGTTCTTC.

V gene TRBV5-1 combines with J gene TRBJ2-7, with D possibly being TRBD2 (6 bases). Germline V gene data show CDR1 as SGHRS and CDR2 as YFSETQ. V was cut by 4 bases and J by 5 bases, with 31 bases left in between. The CDR3 covers 19 residues. The CDR3 DNA reads as TGCGCCAGCAGCACCGCGGAGCTGAGACGAGCCGGGACTGCCCACGAGCAGTACTTC. Amino acid sequence: CASSTAELRRAGTAHEQYF.

The rearrangement uses TRBV19 and TRBJ2-2, with unresolved D. The CDR3 has 13 amino acids. Germline values: CDR1 LNHDA, CDR2 SQIVND (reference sequence). Trimming left V 7 bases short and J 2 bases short, with 8 bases between. The CDR3 region is CASKLPNTGELFF. CDR3 in DNA: TGTGCCAGTAAACTCCCCAACACCGGGGAGCTGTTTTTT.

The chain links TRBV29-1 to TRBJ2-2; 9 nucleotides match TRBD1. The germline V gene encodes CDR1 SQVTM and CDR2 ANQGSEA. The ends lost 3 bases at V and 7 bases at J; junction bases unmatched: 12. There are 16 residues in the CDR3. DNA for the CDR3: TGCAGCGTTGACGAGATGGGGACAGGGCGGGGCGGGGAGCTGTTTTTT. The encoded protein is CSVDEMGTGRGGELFF.

The V call is TRBV5-4, the J call TRBJ2-1; 8 bases are shared with TRBD2. CDR3 length equals 15 residues. The V segment lost 0 bases and the J segment 5 bases; nucleotides outside the gene matches: 4. The V gene's germline CDR1 is SGHNT and CDR2 YYREEE (reference sequence). This CDR3 reads CASSLGLAPNNEQFF. CDR3 DNA sequence: TGTGCCAGCAGCTTGGGACTAGCGCCGAACAATGAGCAGTTCTTC.

The V gene is TRBV4-3, the J gene TRBJ2-1; perhaps TRBD2 as D (6 bases). This CDR3 has 16 residues. V lost 0 bases and J 6 bases, leaving 15 bases between the germline ends. The germline V gene has CDR1 LGHNA and CDR2 YSLEER. CDR3 sequence: CASSQDFGGIINEQFF. DNA of the CDR3: TGCGCCAGCAGCCAAGATTTTGGCGGGATCATCAATGAGCAGTTCTTC.

The rearrangement joins TRBV21-1 to TRBJ2-1; TRBD2 is the table's D call and was not checked against the DNA. TRBV21-1 is deemed a pseudogene. The CDR3 has 19 residues. CDR3 residues: CASSKVLTSGRGWGNEQFF. The CDR3 DNA follows: TGTGCCAGCAGCAAAGTGCTGACTAGCGGGAGAGGGTGGGGCAATGAGCAGTTCTTC.

The CDR3 loop reads CSVEGGLGTDTQYF. The CDR3 bases are TGCAGCGTTGAAGGGGGGCTCGGCACAGATACGCAGTATTTT. This chain links TRBV29-1 with TRBJ2-3; D possibly corresponds to TRBD1 (6 bases). Germline V gene sequence: CDR1 SQVTM, CDR2 ANQGSEA. The V end lost 1 base, the J end lost 1 base, and 9 bases lay between the germline ends. The CDR3 is 14 residues long.

The chain couples TRBV28 to TRBJ2-1; possibly TRBD2 for D (7 bases). Germline V gives CDR1 MDHEN, CDR2 SYDVKM. The CDR3 has 15 residues. Trimming took off 3 bases at V and 6 bases at J, with 15 bases between the two ends. CDR3 DNA sequence: TGTGCCAGCAGTTTCCTTCTAGGGGGGGGCAATGAGCAGTTCTTC. This codes for CASSFLLGGGNEQFF.

The genes are TRBV5-1 and TRBJ2-2; 15 nucleotides agree with TRBD2. Trimming at V came to 4 bases and at J to 4 bases, leaving 11 bases not matched to a gene. Germline values: CDR1 SGHRS, CDR2 YFSETQ. The CDR3 spans 19 residues. The CDR3 spells CASSRTLGLAGGGTGELFF. The CDR3 bases are TGCGCCAGCAGCCGAACCCTAGGACTAGCGGGAGGGGGCACCGGGGAGCTGTTTTTT.

V is TRBV4-3 and J is TRBJ1-2, with a tentative D call TRBD1 (6 bases). CDR3 length equals 16 residues. V dropped 3 bases and J dropped 4 bases, with 18 bases sitting between them. The germline V gene encodes CDR1 LGHNA and CDR2 YSLEER. The CDR3 protein is CASSQLIGQTIYGYTF. The CDR3 nucleotides are TGCGCCAGCAGCCAGCTGATCGGACAGACGATCTATGGCTACACCTTC.

The chain recombines TRBV10-3 with TRBJ2-2, with 11 bases matching TRBD2. The CDR3 extends over 19 amino acids. The germline CDR1 and CDR2 sequences are ENHRY and SYGVKD. Trimming removed 3 bases from V and 1 base from J; junction bases left unmatched: 10. CDR3 DNA: TGTGCCATCAGTGATCCCCTAGCGGGAGGCAAGTGGAACACCGGGGAGCTGTTTTTT. This sequence encodes CAISDPLAGGKWNTGELFF.